This TCR beta chain came from a study of CD8 T cells in ankylosing spondylitis. The authors made TCR beta libraries by quantitative 5'-RACE with molecular barcodes. TCRdb analysed the 5' RACE reads with MiXCR anew, one entry per CDR3 protein. Here the sample spans about 220,000 distinct CDR3 sequences, 20% to 30% being singletons. CDR3 length equals 16 residues. CDR1 is SGHAT, CDR2 FQNNGV, per germline. The trim removed 6 bases at V and 4 bases at J, leaving 10 bases unmatched. Sequencing input: blood, either unsorted or a sorted T cell fraction (not recorded which). The sequence was obtained from a male donor with ankylosing spondylitis or in good health (not recorded which). The V and J genes are TRBV11-2 and TRBJ2-1; TRBD1 matches at 9 bases. CDR3 DNA sequence: TGTGCCAGCAGGGCACCGGGACAGGGTTCGTACAATGAGCAGTTCTTC. Its translation is CASRAPGQGSYNEQFF.